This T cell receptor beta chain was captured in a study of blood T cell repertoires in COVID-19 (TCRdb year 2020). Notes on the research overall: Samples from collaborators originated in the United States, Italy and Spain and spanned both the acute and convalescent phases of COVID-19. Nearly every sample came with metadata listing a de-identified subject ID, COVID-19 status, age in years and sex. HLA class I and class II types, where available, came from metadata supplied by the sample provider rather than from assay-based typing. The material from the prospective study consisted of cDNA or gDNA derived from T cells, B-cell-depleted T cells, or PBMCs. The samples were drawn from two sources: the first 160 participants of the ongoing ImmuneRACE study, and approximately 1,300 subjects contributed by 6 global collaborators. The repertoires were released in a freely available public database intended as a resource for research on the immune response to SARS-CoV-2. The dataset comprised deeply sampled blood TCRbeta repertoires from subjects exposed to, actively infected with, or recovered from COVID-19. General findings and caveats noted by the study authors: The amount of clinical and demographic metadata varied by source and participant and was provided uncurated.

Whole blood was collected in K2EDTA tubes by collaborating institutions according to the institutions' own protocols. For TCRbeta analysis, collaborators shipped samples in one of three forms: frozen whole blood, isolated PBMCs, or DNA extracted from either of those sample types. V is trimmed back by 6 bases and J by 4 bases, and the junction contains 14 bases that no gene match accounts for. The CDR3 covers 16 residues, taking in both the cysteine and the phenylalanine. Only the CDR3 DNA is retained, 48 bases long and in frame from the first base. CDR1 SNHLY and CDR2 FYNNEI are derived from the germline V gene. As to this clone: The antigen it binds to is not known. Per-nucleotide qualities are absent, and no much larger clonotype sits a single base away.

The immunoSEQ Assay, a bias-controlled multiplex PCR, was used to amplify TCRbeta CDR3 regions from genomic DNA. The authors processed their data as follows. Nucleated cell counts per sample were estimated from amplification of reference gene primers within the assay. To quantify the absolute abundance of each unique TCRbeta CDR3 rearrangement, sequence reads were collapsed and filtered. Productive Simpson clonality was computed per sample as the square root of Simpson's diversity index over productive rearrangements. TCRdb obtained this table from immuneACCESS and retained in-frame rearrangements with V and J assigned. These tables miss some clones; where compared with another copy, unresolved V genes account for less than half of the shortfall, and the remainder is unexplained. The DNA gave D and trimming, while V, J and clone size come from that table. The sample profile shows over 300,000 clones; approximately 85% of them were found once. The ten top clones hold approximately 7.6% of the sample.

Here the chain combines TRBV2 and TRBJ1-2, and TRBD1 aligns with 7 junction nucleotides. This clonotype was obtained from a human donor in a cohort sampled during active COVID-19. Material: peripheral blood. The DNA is TGTGCCAGCAGCCTCACGGACAGGCAACTTACCTATGGCTACACCTTC. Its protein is CASSLTDRQLTYGYTF.